The rows below give T cell receptor beta chains drawn from one sample of a study of blood T cell repertoires in COVID-19. The protocol was immunoSEQ multiplex PCR, while the TCRdb copy is restricted to in-frame clones and leaves out a portion. The sample shows approximately 250,000 clones, more than 85% of them seen only once. Sequencing was performed on PBMCs or T cells enriched from blood (not recorded which). The receptors originated from a man aged 35-49 years who had been exposed to COVID-19. Each CDR3 is given with its conserved first and last residue. The D gene is left open where the match is weak. Rows give clone size only sometimes, using once, few, many, or a class for an expanded clone.

V gene: TRBV28; J gene: TRBJ2-5; D gene: -; clone size: -; CDR3 protein: CASSFPREETQYF; CDR3 DNA: TGTGCCAGCAGTTTTCCCAGGGAAGAGACCCAGTACTTC
V gene: TRBV4-2; J gene: TRBJ2-7; D gene: TRBD2; clone size: -; CDR3 protein: CASSQMTSGSVDEQYF; CDR3 DNA: TGTGCCAGCAGCCAAATGACTAGCGGGAGTGTAGACGAGCAGTACTTC
V gene: TRBV11-2; J gene: TRBJ2-5; D gene: -; clone size: -; CDR3 protein: CASSPGVTNTQETQYF; CDR3 DNA: TGTGCCAGCAGCCCCGGGGTGACTAATACCCAAGAGACCCAGTACTTC
V gene: TRBV5-4; J gene: TRBJ1-4; D gene: TRBD1; clone size: -; CDR3 protein: CASSLSRQGVEKLFF; CDR3 DNA: TGTGCCAGCAGCTTGTCGAGACAGGGAGTTGAAAAACTGTTTTTT
V gene: TRBV11-2; J gene: TRBJ2-7; D gene: TRBD1; clone size: -; CDR3 protein: CASSLVIGGAYEQYF; CDR3 DNA: TGTGCCAGCAGCTTAGTAATAGGGGGCGCCTACGAGCAGTACTTC
V gene: TRBV19; J gene: TRBJ2-3; D gene: TRBD2; clone size: -; CDR3 protein: CASDLGLAGTDTQYF; CDR3 DNA: TGTGCCAGTGACCTAGGACTAGCGGGCACAGATACGCAGTATTTT
V gene: TRBV7-9; J gene: TRBJ1-1; D gene: -; clone size: -; CDR3 protein: CASSLQVENTEAFF; CDR3 DNA: TGTGCCAGCAGCTTACAGGTTGAGAACACTGAAGCTTTCTTT
V gene: TRBV11-2; J gene: TRBJ2-3; D gene: -; clone size: -; CDR3 protein: CASSGRARGTDTQYF; CDR3 DNA: TGTGCCAGCAGCGGTAGGGCGAGGGGCACAGATACGCAGTATTTT
V gene: TRBV5-6; J gene: TRBJ1-1; D gene: TRBD1; clone size: -; CDR3 protein: CASNTRDSLNTEAFF; CDR3 DNA: TGTGCCAGCAATACCCGGGACAGTCTGAACACTGAAGCTTTCTTT
V gene: TRBV12-3/TRBV12-4; J gene: TRBJ1-5; D gene: -; clone size: -; CDR3 protein: CASSFPDQPQHF; CDR3 DNA: TGTGCCAGCAGTTTTCCCGATCAGCCCCAGCATTTT
V gene: TRBV11-2; J gene: TRBJ2-1; D gene: -; clone size: few; CDR3 protein: CASSPYPRSYTGGEQFF; CDR3 DNA: TGTGCCAGCAGCCCATATCCACGGAGCTACACAGGCGGTGAGCAGTTCTTC
V gene: TRBV5-5; J gene: TRBJ1-1; D gene: TRBD1; clone size: -; CDR3 protein: CASSFGTGSEAFF; CDR3 DNA: TGTGCCAGCAGCTTTGGGACAGGGTCTGAAGCTTTCTTT
V gene: TRBV30; J gene: TRBJ1-1; D gene: -; clone size: few; CDR3 protein: CAWSRAFEAFF; CDR3 DNA: TGTGCCTGGAGCAGGGCGTTCGAAGCTTTCTTT
V gene: TRBV5-1; J gene: TRBJ2-2; D gene: -; clone size: -; CDR3 protein: CASSLAGRGATGELFF; CDR3 DNA: TGCGCCAGCAGCTTGGCGGGCAGGGGTGCCACCGGGGAGCTGTTTTTT
V gene: TRBV7-3; J gene: TRBJ2-1; D gene: -; clone size: -; CDR3 protein: CASSLSKASYNEQFF; CDR3 DNA: TGTGCCAGCAGCTTAAGCAAAGCATCCTACAATGAGCAGTTCTTC
V gene: TRBV7-9; J gene: TRBJ2-2; D gene: TRBD1; clone size: -; CDR3 protein: CASSLTTGTGTGELFF; CDR3 DNA: TGTGCCAGCAGCTTAACGACAGGGACCGGCACCGGGGAGCTGTTTTTT
V gene: TRBV13; J gene: TRBJ2-1; D gene: TRBD2; clone size: -; CDR3 protein: CASSLGQGRTSGTYNEQFF; CDR3 DNA: TGTGCCAGCAGCTTAGGACAGGGTAGAACTAGCGGGACCTACAATGAGCAGTTCTTC
V gene: TRBV7-2; J gene: TRBJ2-3; D gene: -; clone size: -; CDR3 protein: CASRKQLSSTDTQYF; CDR3 DNA: TGTGCCAGCAGAAAACAGTTATCTAGCACAGATACGCAGTATTTT
V gene: TRBV11-2; J gene: TRBJ2-7; D gene: -; clone size: -; CDR3 protein: CASSLGSHEQYF; CDR3 DNA: TGTGCCAGCAGCTTAGGCAGTCACGAGCAGTACTTC
V gene: TRBV28; J gene: TRBJ2-7; D gene: TRBD1; clone size: -; CDR3 protein: CASSLENTGAVYEQYF; CDR3 DNA: TGTGCCAGCAGTTTAGAAAACACAGGGGCAGTCTACGAGCAGTACTTC
V gene: TRBV27; J gene: TRBJ1-5; D gene: TRBD1; clone size: few; CDR3 protein: CASSYRGDQPQHF; CDR3 DNA: TGTGCCAGCAGTTACAGGGGCGATCAGCCCCAGCATTTT
V gene: TRBV29-1; J gene: TRBJ1-6; D gene: -; clone size: -; CDR3 protein: CSVPGDNSPLHF; CDR3 DNA: TGCAGCGTTCCGGGGGATAATTCACCCCTCCACTTT
V gene: TRBV9; J gene: TRBJ1-2; D gene: TRBD1; clone size: -; CDR3 protein: CASSVGQGLVNYGYTF; CDR3 DNA: TGTGCCAGCAGCGTAGGACAGGGGTTGGTAAATTATGGCTACACCTTC
V gene: TRBV18; J gene: TRBJ1-3; D gene: -; clone size: -; CDR3 protein: CASSPRQTDSGNTIYF; CDR3 DNA: TGTGCCAGCTCACCACGCCAGACTGACTCTGGAAACACCATATATTTT
V gene: TRBV9; J gene: TRBJ2-1; D gene: TRBD2; clone size: few; CDR3 protein: CASSLSGDFDNEQFF; CDR3 DNA: TGTGCCAGCAGCTTAAGCGGGGACTTTGACAATGAGCAGTTCTTC
V gene: TRBV5-1; J gene: TRBJ1-1; D gene: -; clone size: -; CDR3 protein: CASTRLGENTEAFF; CDR3 DNA: TGCGCCAGCACCCGGCTGGGAGAGAACACTGAAGCTTTCTTT
V gene: TRBV9; J gene: TRBJ1-5; D gene: TRBD1; clone size: -; CDR3 protein: CASSAGTERDQPQHF; CDR3 DNA: TGTGCCAGCAGCGCTGGGACAGAGCGGGATCAGCCCCAGCATTTT
V gene: TRBV6-1; J gene: TRBJ2-5; D gene: -; clone size: -; CDR3 protein: CASSDSGETQYF; CDR3 DNA: TGTGCCAGCAGTGATTCCGGGGAGACCCAGTACTTC
V gene: TRBV30; J gene: TRBJ2-5; D gene: TRBD1; clone size: -; CDR3 protein: CACSRGIQETQYF; CDR3 DNA: TGTGCCTGTTCCAGGGGGATCCAAGAGACCCAGTACTTC
V gene: TRBV10-3; J gene: TRBJ2-1; D gene: TRBD2; clone size: -; CDR3 protein: CAISESRAGGVPANNEQFF; CDR3 DNA: TGTGCCATCAGTGAGTCGCGGGCGGGAGGCGTCCCTGCAAACAATGAGCAGTTCTTC
V gene: TRBV19; J gene: TRBJ1-2; D gene: TRBD1; clone size: -; CDR3 protein: CASSSTGGDGYTF; CDR3 DNA: TGTGCCAGTAGTTCGACAGGGGGCGATGGCTACACCTTC
V gene: TRBV29-1; J gene: TRBJ2-2; D gene: TRBD1; clone size: -; CDR3 protein: CSIRTGVGGELFF; CDR3 DNA: TGCAGCATAAGGACAGGGGTTGGCGGGGAGCTGTTTTTT
V gene: TRBV4-1; J gene: TRBJ2-5; D gene: -; clone size: -; CDR3 protein: CASSFGLVETQYF; CDR3 DNA: TGCGCCAGCAGCTTTGGACTTGTCGAGACCCAGTACTTC
V gene: TRBV9; J gene: TRBJ2-1; D gene: TRBD1; clone size: -; CDR3 protein: CASSGRTGDEQFF; CDR3 DNA: TGTGCCAGCAGCGGCCGTACAGGGGATGAGCAGTTCTTC
V gene: TRBV12-5; J gene: TRBJ2-2; D gene: TRBD1; clone size: -; CDR3 protein: CASGDRSTGELFF; CDR3 DNA: TGTGCTAGTGGGGACAGGAGCACCGGGGAGCTGTTTTTT
V gene: TRBV13; J gene: TRBJ2-1; D gene: -; clone size: -; CDR3 protein: CASTPVGVNEQFF; CDR3 DNA: TGTGCCAGCACCCCAGTCGGGGTCAATGAGCAGTTCTTC